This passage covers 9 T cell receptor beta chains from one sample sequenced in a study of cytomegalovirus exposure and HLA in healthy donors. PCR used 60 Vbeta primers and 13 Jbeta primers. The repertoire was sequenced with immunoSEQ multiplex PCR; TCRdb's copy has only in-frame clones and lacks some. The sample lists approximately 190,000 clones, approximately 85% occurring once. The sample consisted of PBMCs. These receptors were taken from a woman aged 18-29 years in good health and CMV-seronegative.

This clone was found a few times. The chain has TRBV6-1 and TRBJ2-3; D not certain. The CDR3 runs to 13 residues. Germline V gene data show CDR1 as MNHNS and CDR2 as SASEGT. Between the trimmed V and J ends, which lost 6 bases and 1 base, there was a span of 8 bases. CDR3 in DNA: TGTGCCAGCAGACTTGTCGGCACAGATACGCAGTATTTT. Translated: CASRLVGTDTQYF.

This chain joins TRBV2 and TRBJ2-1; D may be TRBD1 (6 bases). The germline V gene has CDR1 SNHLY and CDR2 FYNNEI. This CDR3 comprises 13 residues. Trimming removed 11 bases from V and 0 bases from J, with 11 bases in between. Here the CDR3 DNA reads TGTGCCGACGGACAGAGCTCCTACAATGAGCAGTTCTTC. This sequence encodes CADGQSSYNEQFF.

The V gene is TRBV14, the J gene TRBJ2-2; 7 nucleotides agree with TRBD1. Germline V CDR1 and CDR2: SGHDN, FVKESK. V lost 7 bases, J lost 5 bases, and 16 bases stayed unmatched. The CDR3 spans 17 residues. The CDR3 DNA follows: TGTGCCAGCACGGCCTACCGACAGGGTCCAGCGACCGGGGAGCTGTTTTTT. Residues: CASTAYRQGPATGELFF.

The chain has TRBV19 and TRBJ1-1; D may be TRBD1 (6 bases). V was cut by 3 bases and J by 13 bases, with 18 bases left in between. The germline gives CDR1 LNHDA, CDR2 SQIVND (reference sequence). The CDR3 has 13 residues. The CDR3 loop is CASSMEPGVGGFF. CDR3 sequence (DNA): TGTGCCAGTAGTATGGAGCCAGGGGTTGGGGGTTTCTTT. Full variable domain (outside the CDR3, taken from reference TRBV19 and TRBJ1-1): DGGITQSPKYLFRKEGQNVTLSCEQNLNHDAMYWYRQDPGQGLRLIYYSQIVNDFQKGDIAEGYSVSREKKESFPLTVTSAQKNPTAFYLCASSMEPGVGGFFGQGTRLTVV.

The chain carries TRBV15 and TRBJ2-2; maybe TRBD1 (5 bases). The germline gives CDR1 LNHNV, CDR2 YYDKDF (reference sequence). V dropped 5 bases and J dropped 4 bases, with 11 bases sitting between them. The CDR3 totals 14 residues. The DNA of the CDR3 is TGTGCCACCAGCTCCCAGGGTTTCACCGGGGAGCTGTTTTTT. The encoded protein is CATSSQGFTGELFF.

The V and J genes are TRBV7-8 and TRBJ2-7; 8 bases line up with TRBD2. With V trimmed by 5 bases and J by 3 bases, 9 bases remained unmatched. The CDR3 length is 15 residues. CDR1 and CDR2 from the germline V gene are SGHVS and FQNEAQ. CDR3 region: CASSLSRTSGYEQYF. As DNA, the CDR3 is TGTGCCAGCAGCCTATCTCGAACTAGCGGCTACGAGCAGTACTTC. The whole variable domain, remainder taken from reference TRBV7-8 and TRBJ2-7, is GAGVSQSPRYKVAKRGQDVALRCDPISGHVSLFWYQQALGQGPEFLTYFQNEAQLDKSGLPSDRFFAERPEGSVSTLKIQRTQQEDSAVYLCASSLSRTSGYEQYFGPGTRLTVT.

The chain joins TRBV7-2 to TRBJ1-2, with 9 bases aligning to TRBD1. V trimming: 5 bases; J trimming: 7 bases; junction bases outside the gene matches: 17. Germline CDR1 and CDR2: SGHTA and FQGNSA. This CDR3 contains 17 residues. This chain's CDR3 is CASSPGGQGQILRGYTF. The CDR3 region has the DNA TGTGCCAGCAGCCCCGGAGGACAGGGGCAGATTTTGCGTGGCTACACCTTC.

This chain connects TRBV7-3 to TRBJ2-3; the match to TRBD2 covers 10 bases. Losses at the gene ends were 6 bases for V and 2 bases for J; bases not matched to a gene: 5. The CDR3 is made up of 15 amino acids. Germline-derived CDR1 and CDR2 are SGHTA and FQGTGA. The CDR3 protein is CASSQGLADTDTQYF. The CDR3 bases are TGTGCCAGCAGTCAAGGACTAGCGGACACAGATACGCAGTATTTT.

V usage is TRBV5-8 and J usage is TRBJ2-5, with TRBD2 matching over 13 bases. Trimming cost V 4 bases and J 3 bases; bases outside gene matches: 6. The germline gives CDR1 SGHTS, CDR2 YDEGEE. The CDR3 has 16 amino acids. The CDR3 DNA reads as TGTGCCAGCAGCAAGGGGGGGACTAGCGGGAAAGAGACCCAGTACTTC. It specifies CASSKGGTSGKETQYF.